These 10 T cell receptor beta chains came from one sample sequenced in a study of shared clonotypes between healthy human individuals. Some clones are missing from TCRdb's copy, which holds only in-frame ones; the method was immunoSEQ multiplex PCR. Found here are roughly 2.2 million clones, roughly 92% of them singletons; the top ten hold around 0.4%. Sequenced input: naive CD4+ T cells from PBMCs. Sample subset: CD45RA+ positively selected. These receptors came from a man aged 18 to 35 in good health. Some clones in this sample may be carry-over from other donors' samples.

This chain joins TRBV30 and TRBJ1-4; D remains unclear. Germline V CDR1 and CDR2: GTSNPN, SVGIG (reference sequence). V was cut by 4 bases and J by 5 bases, with 8 bases left in between. There are 12 residues in the CDR3. CDR3 protein: CAWKRANEKLFF. The CDR3 DNA sequence: TGTGCCTGGAAAAGGGCAAATGAAAAACTGTTTTTT. Based on the CDR3 plus reference TRBV30 and TRBJ1-4, the full variable domain is SQTIHQWPATLVQPVGSPLSLECTVEGTSNPNLYWYRQAAGRGLQLLFYSVGIGQISSEVPQNLSASRPQDRQFILSSKKLLLSDSGFYLCAWKRANEKLFFGSGTQLSVL.

This chain uses TRBV28 with TRBJ2-7; D remains ambiguous. Trimming removed 1 base at V and 2 bases at J, with 6 bases between. CDR3 length equals 13 residues. Germline V gene lookup returns CDR1 MDHEN and CDR2 SYDVKM. The CDR3 reads CASSLLYAYEQYF. CDR3 sequence (DNA): TGTGCCAGCAGTTTATTATACGCCTACGAGCAGTACTTC.

The rearrangement joins TRBV9 to TRBJ2-1; 14 bases agree with TRBD2. This CDR3 has 16 residues. J gave up 9 bases and V 3 bases, and 8 bases lay outside the gene matches. Germline V CDR1 and CDR2: SGDLS, YYNGEE. The CDR3 loop is CASSAGTSGRSGEQFF. Written as DNA, the CDR3 is TGTGCCAGCAGCGCTGGGACTAGCGGGAGAAGCGGTGAGCAGTTCTTC. Looking up the rest from reference TRBV9 and TRBJ2-1 gives the full variable domain: DSGVTQTPKHLITATGQRVTLRCSPRSGDLSVYWYQQSLDQGLQFLIQYYNGEERAKGNILERFSAQQFPDLHSELNLSSLELGDSALYFCASSAGTSGRSGEQFFGPGTRLTVL.

This clone has only one observation. The sample holds other DNA sequences that translate to the same CDR3. The J gene is TRBJ2-6, the V gene TRBV6-5; no reliable D call. Germline CDR1 MNHEY, CDR2 SVGAGI. The CDR3 has 15 residues. Trimming removed 0 bases from V and 4 bases from J, with 7 bases in between. The CDR3 DNA sequence: TGTGCCAGCAGTTACTCAAGGGCCGGGGCCAACGTCCTGACTTTC. Translated: CASSYSRAGANVLTF.

This chain connects TRBV5-1 to TRBJ1-1, with D perhaps matching TRBD1 (5 bases). Germline-derived CDR1 and CDR2 are SGHRS and YFSETQ. Trimming took off 2 bases at V and 0 bases at J, with 11 bases between the two ends. This CDR3 is built from 15 residues. In DNA form, the CDR3 reads TGCGCCAGCAGCTTCCAACAGGCTGTGAACACTGAAGCTTTCTTT. Translated: CASSFQQAVNTEAFF. Together with reference TRBV5-1 and TRBJ1-1, the CDR3 gives the full variable domain: KAGVTQTPRYLIKTRGQQVTLSCSPISGHRSVSWYQQTPGQGLQFLFEYFSETQRNKGNFPGRFSGRQFSNSRSEMNVSTLELGDSALYLCASSFQQAVNTEAFFGQGTRLTVV.

The chain is built from TRBV5-6 and TRBJ2-6; D unresolved. CDR3 length: 13 amino acids. V dropped 0 bases and J dropped 12 bases, with 10 bases sitting between them. Germline V gene lookup returns CDR1 SGHDT and CDR2 YYEEEE. The CDR3 nucleotides read TGTGCCAGCAGCTTGGATAGAATGATCGTCCTGACTTTC. Translated, it gives CASSLDRMIVLTF.

The chain employs TRBV7-2 and TRBJ2-1; D is perhaps TRBD2 (6 bases). This CDR3 has 16 amino acids. V was trimmed by 5 bases and J by 0 bases, leaving 14 bases between them. CDR1 is SGHTA, CDR2 FQGNSA, per germline. CDR3: CASSRRDLSSYNEQFF. The CDR3 DNA sequence: TGTGCCAGCAGCCGACGGGACTTGAGCTCCTACAATGAGCAGTTCTTC.

The CDR3 here is CASSPGGAGAYGYTF. The CDR3 DNA reads as TGTGCCAGCAGCCCCGGGGGAGCAGGGGCCTATGGCTACACCTTC. The J gene is TRBJ1-2, the V gene TRBV6-1; the D gene is possibly TRBD1 (6 bases). The CDR3 sequence is 15 residues long. Germline V gene sequence: CDR1 MNHNS, CDR2 SASEGT. V lost 6 bases and J 4 bases, leaving 18 bases between the germline ends.

This clone occurred once. Within the sample, other DNA sequences also encode this same CDR3. CDR3 DNA sequence: TGTGCCAGCAGTTACCCGGGACAGGGGTACGAGCAGTACTTC. It is translated as CASSYPGQGYEQYF. The chain carries TRBV28 and TRBJ2-7; 10 bases are shared with TRBD1. V gave up 4 bases and J gave up 4 bases; unmatched junction bases: 4. Germline CDR1 reads MDHEN; CDR2 reads SYDVKM. CDR3 length equals 14 residues.

This chain links TRBV7-2 with TRBJ1-2; no clear D gene. Germline CDR1 and CDR2: SGHTA and FQGNSA. CDR3 length equals 13 residues. Trimming shortened V by 6 bases and J by 7 bases, and 15 bases separated the two germline ends. CDR3 coding DNA: TGTGCCAGCAGGGCTTATAAAACAGCTGGCTACACCTTC. Protein: CASRAYKTAGYTF.